The 21 T cell receptor beta chains below were found in one sample sequenced in a study of T cells expressing NK-cell markers (dated by TCRdb to about 2020). Library construction relied on 5' RACE. The sequencer listed for this sample is Illumina HiSeq 2000. After TCRdb reprocessed the reads, each CDR3 protein sequence was kept as one row, without DNA. This sample's listing comprises about 540,000 distinct CDR3 sequences. Together, the top ten hold around 4% of the sample. Sequencing was done on a sample of blood T cells: a sorted CD56 or NKG2C T cell subset, CD4+ or CD8+ T cells, or bulk PBMC T cells (not recorded which). These receptors were obtained from a man between 18 and 35 years old in good health. Donor details come from another sample of the same person, matched by shared clones.

The chain carries TRBV7-6 and TRBJ2-1; lacking DNA, the TRBD1 call made by TCRdb goes unchecked. CDR1 and CDR2 from the germline V gene are SGHVS and FNYEAQ. There are 15 residues in the CDR3. CDR3: CASSLEGRDDNEQFF.

The chain carries TRBV29-1 and TRBJ2-5; TCRdb selects TRBD2, and the lack of DNA leaves this call unchecked. In germline, CDR1 is SQVTM, CDR2 ANQGSEA. CDR3 length equals 12 residues. This CDR3 is CSVGVLEETQYF. The full variable domain, with the rest looked up from reference TRBV29-1 and TRBJ2-5, is SAVISQKPSRDICQRGTSLTIQCQVDSQVTMMFWYRQQPGQSLTLIATANQGSEATYESGFVIDKFPISRPNLTFSTLTVSNMSPEDSSIYLCSVGVLEETQYFGPGTRLLVL.

The V call is TRBV7-9, the J call TRBJ2-5; the TCRdb call, TRBD2, lacks DNA for checking. The germline CDR1 and CDR2 sequences are SEHNR and FQNEAQ (reference sequence). The CDR3 has 16 residues. CDR3 in amino acids: CASSLMVAGVEETQYF. The whole variable domain, remainder taken from reference TRBV7-9 and TRBJ2-5, is DTGVSQNPRHKITKRGQNVTFRCDPISEHNRLYWYRQTLGQGPEFLTYFQNEAQLEKSRLLSDRFSAERPKGSFSTLEIQRTEQGDSAMYLCASSLMVAGVEETQYFGPGTRLLVL.

The chain joins TRBV12-3 or TRBV12-4 to TRBJ1-4; TCRdb selects TRBD1, and the lack of DNA leaves this call unchecked. The CDR3 loop spans 14 amino acids. This CDR3 reads CASSFGPVGEKLFF.

CDR3 amino acids: CASSRGQGARGTDTQYF. This chain uses TRBV11-2 with TRBJ2-3; with no DNA, the TCRdb D assignment of TRBD1 cannot be verified. The CDR3 length is 17 residues. The germline CDR1 and CDR2 sequences are SGHAT and FQNNGV.

This chain joins TRBV2 and TRBJ1-3; the TRBD1 assignment by TCRdb is unverifiable without DNA. Germline V gene sequence: CDR1 SNHLY, CDR2 FYNNEI. This CDR3 spans 15 amino acids. Here the CDR3 reads CASRKDRVGGNTIYF.

This chain joins TRBV7-2 and TRBJ2-1; TCRdb gives TRBD2 as the D gene, but with no DNA this cannot be confirmed. Germline V lookup: CDR1 SGHTA, CDR2 FQGNSA. The CDR3 totals 14 residues. CDR3: CANAVGVAGREQFF.

The rearrangement joins TRBV7-8 to TRBJ1-4; TCRdb lists TRBD1, though no DNA is available to test this call. CDR1 and CDR2 (germline): SGHVS, FQNEAQ. This CDR3 is built from 13 residues. The CDR3 loop reads CASNKDRNEKLFF.

The chain employs TRBV7-9 and TRBJ2-5; the TRBD1 assignment by TCRdb is unverifiable without DNA. Germline V gene sequence: CDR1 SEHNR, CDR2 FQNEAQ (reference sequence). This CDR3 is built from 15 residues. The CDR3 here is CASSLEGRGEETQYF.

The chain employs TRBV20-1 and TRBJ2-7; the D call of TRBD1 rests on TCRdb alone, since no DNA is present to check it. The CDR3 contains 14 residues. The germline CDR1 and CDR2 sequences are DFQATT and SNEGSKA (reference sequence). This chain's CDR3 is CSAEPGGSSYEQYF.

The chain recombines TRBV7-3 with TRBJ2-3; with no DNA, the TCRdb D assignment of TRBD1 cannot be verified. The CDR3 is 21 residues long. Germline V gives CDR1 SGHTA, CDR2 FQGTGA. The CDR3 is CASSSPGQESRRGQRTDTQYF.

V is TRBV5-5 and J is TRBJ1-2; the TCRdb call, TRBD1, lacks DNA for checking. Looked up from germline, CDR1 is SGHKS and CDR2 is YYEKEE (reference sequence). The CDR3 sequence is 15 residues long. The CDR3: CASSLAGQGGNGYTF.

The V and J genes are TRBV6-1 and TRBJ2-1; TCRdb proposes TRBD2, but this gene call is untestable without DNA. Germline CDR1 is MNHNS and CDR2 is SASEGT. The CDR3 runs to 15 residues. The CDR3 here is CASSPLGTSGNEQFF.

The chain couples TRBV5-5 to TRBJ1-3; no DNA is available, so the TRBD1 call from TCRdb remains unchecked. In germline, CDR1 is SGHKS, CDR2 YYEKEE (reference sequence). The CDR3 extends over 15 amino acids. The chain's CDR3 is CASSLDRGQGNTIYF.

The V call is TRBV20-1, the J call TRBJ2-3; the D call from TCRdb, TRBD2, cannot be confirmed without DNA. Looked up from germline, CDR1 is DFQATT and CDR2 is SNEGSKA (reference sequence). This CDR3 has 15 amino acids. This CDR3 is CSARASGSNTDTQYF.

The CDR3 region is CASSESSFSYNEQFF. The chain joins TRBV25-1 to TRBJ2-1; checking the TCRdb D call of TRBD2 is not possible without DNA. CDR1 is MGHDK and CDR2 is SYGVNS in the germline V gene. There are 15 residues in the CDR3.

The chain recombines TRBV7-3 with TRBJ2-1; TCRdb proposes TRBD2, but this gene call is untestable without DNA. Germline V gene sequence: CDR1 SGHTA, CDR2 FQGTGA. This CDR3 region has 16 residues. CDR3 loop: CASSSSGRASLGEQFF.

The V and J genes are TRBV2 and TRBJ2-3; TCRdb names TRBD2, which stays unverified in the absence of DNA. The CDR3 totals 15 residues. Per the germline V gene, CDR1 is SNHLY and CDR2 is FYNNEI. CDR3 sequence: CASSEGASGTDTQYF.

The chain couples TRBV28 to TRBJ1-4; TCRdb selects TRBD1, and the lack of DNA leaves this call unchecked. Germline V gives CDR1 MDHEN, CDR2 SYDVKM. The CDR3 length is 14 residues. CDR3 sequence: CASWAGTGVEKLFF.

This chain links TRBV7-2 with TRBJ2-7; TCRdb calls TRBD2, which cannot be checked without DNA. This CDR3 region has 15 residues. Germline loops: CDR1 SGHTA, CDR2 FQGNSA. The CDR3 sequence is CASSFGSREGYEQYF. The full variable domain, its missing parts supplied by reference TRBV7-2 and TRBJ2-7, is GAGVSQSPSNKVTEKGKDVELRCDPISGHTALYWYRQSLGQGLEFLIYFQGNSAPDKSGLPSDRFSAERTGGSVSTLTIQRTQQEDSAVYLCASSFGSREGYEQYFGPGTRLTVT.

The rearrangement uses TRBV7-8 and TRBJ2-6; TCRdb proposes TRBD1, but this gene call is untestable without DNA. The CDR3 consists of 20 residues. Looked up from germline, CDR1 is SGHVS and CDR2 is FQNEAQ. CDR3 loop: CASSLRWGSGHNSGANVLTF.